The rows below give T cell receptor beta chains drawn from one sample of a study of blood T cell repertoires in COVID-19. Assay: immunoSEQ multiplex PCR; the TCRdb copy retains only in-frame clones and omits some. Among a few hundred thousand clones listed, about 87% were seen once. The material sequenced was PBMCs or T cells enriched from blood (not recorded which). Receptor source: a woman between 45 and 65 years old who had recovered from COVID-19. CDR3s include the opening cysteine and the closing phenylalanine or tryptophan. The D gene is left open where the match is weak.

CASSPGLAEAYEQYF | 15 | TRBV18 | TRBD2
CASSSGLAGHREQFF | 15 | TRBV5-1 | TRBD2
CASSVGLGLGYEQYF | 15 | TRBV9 | .
CASSSSGDEQYF | 12 | TRBV12-3/TRBV12-4 | TRBD2
CSASKTGTPNYGYTF | 15 | TRBV20-1 | .
CATTGTGSNGFF | 12 | TRBV6-5 | TRBD1
CASSVGGGTGWRTDTQYF | 18 | TRBV9 | TRBD1
CSVRPGGAAGEAFF | 14 | TRBV29-1 | TRBD1
CASGLGTGQSEQYF | 14 | TRBV5-4 | TRBD1
CASSPPSGRGDEQFF | 15 | TRBV18 | TRBD2
CSASSSLDYEQYF | 13 | TRBV20-1 | .
CSAREFTEAFF | 11 | TRBV20-1 | .
CSVSQASGSFTYNEQFF | 17 | TRBV29-1 | TRBD2
CASSRRGSVGTEAFF | 15 | TRBV28 | .
CASSRTGEKLFF | 12 | TRBV18 | .
CASRLAGQQETQYF | 14 | TRBV19 | TRBD2
CASSWTPPGQEGEYF | 15 | TRBV6-6 | .
CSASPGTGGGGETQYF | 16 | TRBV20-1 | TRBD1
CASSVESQETQYF | 13 | TRBV2 | .
CASSSGLISYEQYF | 14 | TRBV18 | .
CASSLDRSGYGYTF | 14 | TRBV5-1 | .
CASRQLAGGPHTGELFF | 17 | TRBV3-1/TRBV3-2 | TRBD2
CASSLGGRLQETQYF | 15 | TRBV27 | .
CSAEGGVAGGYTF | 13 | TRBV29-1 | .
CASRSGTTNEQFF | 13 | TRBV12-3/TRBV12-4 | TRBD2
CASSPGTANTEAFF | 14 | TRBV28 | TRBD1
CASSYSRATSNEKLFF | 16 | TRBV6-5 | .
CASRPGQGSRLGELFF | 16 | TRBV2 | TRBD1
CASSLGLAGGAYEQYF | 16 | TRBV3-1/TRBV3-2 | TRBD2
CASSTGGGEATDTQYF | 16 | TRBV5-1 | .
CASSLGTSGSYEQYF | 15 | TRBV5-1 | TRBD2
CSAEPTGAYGYTF | 13 | TRBV29-1 | TRBD1
CASTVTGELFF | 11 | TRBV6-5 | .
CASSPGTGYEQYF | 13 | TRBV18 | TRBD1
CASSWGGEANYGYTF | 15 | TRBV9 | .
CASSQVESSYNEQFF | 15 | TRBV3-1/TRBV3-2 | .